The T cell receptor beta chain under discussion was sequenced for a study of regulatory T cells in long-lasting Graves disease. The study's findings and limits: Persistent disease showed a preference for TRBV28, TRBJ1-2 and TRBJ2-5.

Indicated time point: newly diagnosed GD, antithyroid drugs for less than 3 months. Following extraction of RNA from PBMCs, that RNA was used to make the TCR library. Peripheral blood, Nine milliliters per patient, was collected in EDTA tubes. In the case of this clonotype: Its target is unknown.

Germline V gene data show CDR1 as KGHSH and CDR2 as LQKENI. The CDR3 has 15 residues. V was cut by 5 bases and J by 0 bases, with 11 bases left in between. Researchers made TCR beta libraries by using iRepertoire HTBI primers and running Arm-PCR on CDR3 regions. TCRdb reprocessed the multiplex PCR reads with MiXCR, giving one entry per CDR3 protein. The table shows around 480,000 distinct CDR3 sequences, with about a sixth occurring only once. These same data were also listed under a study on T cells in Graves' hyperthyroidism and ophthalmopathy.

The chain links TRBV18 to TRBJ1-5; D remains ambiguous. The specimen comprised peripheral blood mononuclear cells (PBMCs), sampled at new diagnosis, from a patient treated with antithyroid drugs. The origin of this receptor is a man aged 35 to 55 with Graves disease. The CDR3 DNA reads TGTGCCAGCTCATCCGAAGGTCATAGCAATCAGCCCCAGCATTTT. It is translated as CASSSEGHSNQPQHF.